Detailed here is one TCR beta chain. Its antigen remains unidentified. The sample comes from a study of cytomegalovirus exposure and HLA in healthy donors. Broader study findings: Rates of TCR association differed by HLA locus in a later analysis, with DRB1 highest and HLA-C lowest. For most TCR beta V segments, an earlier analysis put the productive rate at about 87% or about 30% of the time.

The PCR made use of 60 Vbeta and 13 Jbeta primers. TCRdb keeps only in-frame clones here, not all; method: immunoSEQ multiplex PCR. Among about 140,000 clones, more than 60% were seen once, and the ten largest hold 3.3%. With 0 bases clipped from V and 5 bases from J, the junction kept 9 bases outside the gene matches. CDR1 is KGHSH and CDR2 is LQKENI in the germline V gene. This CDR3 has 16 amino acids. The clonotype comes from a middle-aged man in good health and CMV-seronegative. The chain recombines TRBV18 with TRBJ2-7; 8 bases agree with TRBD1. What was sequenced was PBMCs. CDR3 sequence: CASSPPAGGQGNEQYF. In nucleotides, the CDR3 is TGTGCCAGCTCACCACCGGCAGGGGGCCAGGGAAACGAGCAGTACTTC.